The 6 T cell receptor beta chains below come from one sample, sequenced in a study of blood T cell repertoires in COVID-19. Sequencing was performed with immunoSEQ multiplex PCR; in TCRdb, only in-frame clones are kept and a portion is missing. Here the sample spans a few hundred thousand clones, 70% to 90% being singletons. Sequencing was carried out using peripheral blood. Every receptor here comes from a woman aged 55-75 years with COVID-19, enrolled during active disease.

CDR3 coding DNA: TGTGCCAGTAGTTCCCGGACAGGGAAGACCCCGTACGAGCAGTACTTC. It yields the protein CASSSRTGKTPYEQYF. The rearrangement joins TRBV19 to TRBJ2-7; 8 bases agree with TRBD1. CDR1 and CDR2 (germline): LNHDA, SQIVND (reference sequence). V was pared by 5 bases and J by 4 bases, with 13 bases of the junction left unmatched. This CDR3 comprises 16 residues.

V and J are TRBV9 and TRBJ1-2, with D hard to call. The CDR3 contains 13 residues. Germline assignment: CDR1 SGDLS and CDR2 YYNGEE. V lost 7 bases to trimming and J lost 0 bases, with 10 bases between them. In DNA, the CDR3 is TGTGCCAGCGAGGGCCCCACTAACTATGGCTACACCTTC. Translation gives CASEGPTNYGYTF.

The chain links TRBV29-1 to TRBJ2-7; 7 bases are a match to TRBD1. The CDR3 is 11 residues long. V lost 7 bases and J lost 4; bases outside the gene matches: 4. Germline V gene data show CDR1 as SQVTM and CDR2 as ANQGSEA. In DNA, the CDR3 is TGCAGCGGGACACAGGGGTACGAGCAGTACTTC. The encoded protein is CSGTQGYEQYF.

This clone has just a few counts. Different DNA sequences within this sample yield the same CDR3. The gene calls are TRBV4-2 and TRBJ2-1; 8 bases align to TRBD2. The germline V gene encodes CDR1 LGHNA and CDR2 YNFKEQ. V lost 0 bases, J lost 2 bases, and 3 bases stayed unmatched. CDR3 size: 16 residues. The CDR3 sequence: CASSQDRTSTYNEQFF. CDR3 DNA: TGTGCCAGCAGCCAAGATCGGACTAGCACCTACAATGAGCAGTTCTTC.

V gene TRBV7-8 combines with J gene TRBJ1-1, with 9 bases aligning to TRBD1. V dropped 5 bases and J dropped 3; count of bases not matched to a gene: 7. Germline CDR1 reads SGHVS; CDR2 reads FQNEAQ. The CDR3 length is 15 residues. The CDR3 region is CASSHRWTGDTEAFF. The CDR3, as DNA: TGTGCCAGCAGCCACCGTTGGACAGGGGACACTGAAGCTTTCTTT. The variable domain in full, completed from reference TRBV7-8 and TRBJ1-1, reads GAGVSQSPRYKVAKRGQDVALRCDPISGHVSLFWYQQALGQGPEFLTYFQNEAQLDKSGLPSDRFFAERPEGSVSTLKIQRTQQEDSAVYLCASSHRWTGDTEAFFGQGTRLTVV.

The J gene is TRBJ1-2, the V gene TRBV30; D gene ambiguous. This CDR3 has 12 amino acids. Trimming took off 1 base at V and 0 bases at J, with 3 bases between the two ends. CDR1 and CDR2 from the germline V gene are GTSNPN and SVGIG (reference sequence). The CDR3: CAWSDTNYGYTF. CDR3 DNA: TGTGCCTGGAGTGATACTAACTATGGCTACACCTTC.